This TCR beta chain was recorded in a study of PD-L1 blockade in urothelial cancer. Turning to the study itself: Blood was subjected to analysis at 3 weeks (second dose) and 6 weeks following treatment start. Study findings and constraints: Enhanced expansion of tumor-associated blood clones at 3 weeks characterized durable-benefit patients. TCR clonality was measured in pretreatment peripheral blood. Clonality below the median predicted better survival.

Assay: immunoSEQ multiplex PCR; the TCRdb copy retains only in-frame clones and omits some. The table lists 75,000 to 100,000 clones, over 65% of them singletons, with about 8.4% in the top ten. Concerning this clone: Its antigen is not known.

From germline, CDR1 is MNHEY and CDR2 SMNVEV (reference sequence). The V gene lost 7 bases and the J gene lost 2 bases, with 11 bases spanning the gap. The CDR3 covers 13 residues. The time point: peripheral blood 6 weeks after treatment start. Sequenced material: PBMCs, taken around atezolizumab (anti-PD-L1) treatment. This receptor was identified in a man in his sixties or seventies with urothelial cancer. The chain recombines TRBV27 with TRBJ1-2; tentatively, D is TRBD1 (6 bases). The DNA for the CDR3 is TGTGCCAGCAAAGGTACAGGGAACTATGGCTACACCTTC. Its protein product is CASKGTGNYGYTF.